These 26 T cell receptor beta chains were all obtained from the same sample, sequenced in a study of CD8 T cells in ankylosing spondylitis (dated by TCRdb to 2016 to 2017). No antigen has been identified for these receptors. Results and caveats for the whole study, not just this receptor: Blood from ankylosing spondylitis patients appeared to be characterized by a TCR beta motif composed of eight highly homologous amino acid variants.

The protocol used for the library was 5' RACE. TCRdb lists the instrument as Illumina HiSeq 2500. The public reads were run again by TCRdb, first through fastp at Q25 and then through MiXCR, and only productive beta chains were kept. Entries that share a CDR3 protein sequence are merged under the most common genes and DNA. This sample lists 700,000 to 850,000 distinct CDR3 sequences; about 12% were detected once. The biggest ten clones account for roughly 0.51% of the sample. The sample consisted of blood, either unsorted or a sorted T cell fraction (not recorded which). The receptors derive from a male donor with ankylosing spondylitis.

In its sample, this clonotype was seen many times. This chain connects TRBV6-2 or TRBV6-3 to TRBJ1-2; possible D gene TRBD1, 5 bases. Trimming took off 5 bases at V and 4 bases at J, with 14 bases between the two ends. The length of the CDR3 is 14 residues. Germline CDR1 reads MNHEY; CDR2 reads SVGEGT. CDR3 nucleotide sequence: TGTGCCAGCAGTGACCGCAGGGAATCCTATGGCTACACCTTC. Its protein product is CASSDRRESYGYTF.

A few counts support this clonotype. The chain employs TRBV15 and TRBJ2-5; no definite D call. The length of the CDR3 is 13 residues. Between the trimmed V and J ends, which lost 0 bases and 4 bases, there was a span of 6 bases. Germline CDR1 LNHNV, CDR2 YYDKDF (reference sequence). The CDR3 loop reads CATSRDPRETQYF. The CDR3 DNA reads as TGTGCCACCAGCAGAGACCCCCGAGAGACCCAGTACTTC. The full variable domain, with the rest looked up from reference TRBV15 and TRBJ2-5, is DAMVIQNPRYQVTQFGKPVTLSCSQTLNHNVMYWYQQKSSQAPKLLFHYYDKDFNNEADTPDNFQSRRPNTSFCFLDIRSPGLGDTAMYLCATSRDPRETQYFGPGTRLLVL.

In this sample, this clonotype turned up many times. The chain uses TRBV20-1 and TRBJ1-1, with D uncertain. V gave up 1 base and J gave up 5 bases, with 11 bases separating them. Germline CDR1 is DFQATT and CDR2 is SNEGSKA (reference sequence). The CDR3 consists of 13 residues. CDR3 residues: CSARVPVVTEAFF. CDR3 nucleotides: TGCAGTGCTAGAGTCCCAGTGGTAACTGAAGCTTTCTTT.

This clonotype was recorded at least ten times. V gene TRBV4-3 combines with J gene TRBJ1-1; D uncertain. V was trimmed by 3 bases and J by 8 bases, leaving 7 bases between them. The CDR3 is made up of 11 amino acids. Per germline, CDR1 LGHNA and CDR2 YSLEER. The CDR3 sequence: CASSQGREAFF. As DNA, the CDR3 is TGCGCCAGCAGCCAGGGCAGGGAAGCTTTCTTT.

The V and J genes are TRBV25-1 and TRBJ1-3; D unresolved. CDR1 is MGHDK, CDR2 SYGVNS, per germline. V was trimmed by 3 bases and J by 0 bases, leaving 6 bases between them. The CDR3 spans 14 residues. The CDR3 reads CASSDGLSGNTIYF. CDR3 nucleotide sequence: TGTGCCAGCAGTGACGGTCTCTCTGGAAACACCATATATTTT.

Only a few counts were recorded for this clonotype. The chain joins TRBV19 to TRBJ2-3; 7 bases line up with TRBD2. Germline V gene lookup returns CDR1 LNHDA and CDR2 SQIVND (reference sequence). The CDR3 is 14 amino acids. V shed 10 bases and J 2 bases; nucleotides not matched to a gene: 9. This chain's CDR3 is CAIGEAGFTDTQYF. The CDR3, as DNA: TGTGCCATTGGGGAAGCGGGATTCACAGATACGCAGTATTTT. Using reference TRBV19 and TRBJ2-3 for the parts outside the CDR3, the full variable domain is DGGITQSPKYLFRKEGQNVTLSCEQNLNHDAMYWYRQDPGQGLRLIYYSQIVNDFQKGDIAEGYSVSREKKESFPLTVTSAQKNPTAFYLCAIGEAGFTDTQYFGPGTRLTVL.

This clonotype came up many times. V is TRBV12-3 or TRBV12-4 and J is TRBJ1-5; 9 nucleotides align to TRBD1. The CDR3 is 15 residues long. Germline trimming cut 5 bases from V and 6 bases from J; bases unmatched to any gene: 8. The CDR3 sequence: CASSPGQGQSQPQHF. The DNA for the CDR3 is TGTGCCAGCAGTCCCGGACAGGGGCAGAGTCAGCCCCAGCATTTT.

The chain links TRBV20-1 to TRBJ2-2; D unresolved. The germline V gene encodes CDR1 DFQATT and CDR2 SNEGSKA (reference sequence). The V gene lost 1 base and the J gene lost 7 bases, with 13 bases spanning the gap. This CDR3 spans 14 amino acids. The CDR3 nucleotides read TGCAGTGCTAGAGTCCCAGGACGAGGCGGGGAGCTGTTTTTT. Protein: CSARVPGRGGELFF.

This clonotype was counted only a few times. The CDR3 DNA reads TGTGCCAGCATCCCCGGACAGGGGGCATATGAGCAGTTCTTC. Translating it yields CASIPGQGAYEQFF. The chain couples TRBV27 to TRBJ2-1; TRBD1 aligns across 11 bases. There are 14 residues in the CDR3. Losses at the gene ends were 7 bases for V and 8 bases for J; bases not matched to a gene: 7. From germline, CDR1 is MNHEY and CDR2 SMNVEV (reference sequence).

This clonotype was counted a few times. This chain connects TRBV20-1 to TRBJ2-5, with D perhaps matching TRBD2 (5 bases). CDR3 size: 17 residues. V dropped 0 bases and J dropped 0 bases, with 17 bases sitting between them. CDR1 DFQATT and CDR2 SNEGSKA come from the germline V gene (reference sequence). Here the CDR3 DNA reads TGCAGTGCTAGAGATAGACTACCCAAGGGTTACCAAGAGACCCAGTACTTC. Its translation: CSARDRLPKGYQETQYF.

In this sample, this clonotype turned up many times. The chain recombines TRBV29-1 with TRBJ2-3, with D possibly being TRBD2 (6 bases). The CDR3 is made up of 12 amino acids. Germline lookup yields CDR1 SQVTM and CDR2 ANQGSEA. V was clipped by 8 bases and J by 2 bases, with 11 bases between them. CDR3 region: CSHPGATDTQYF. The CDR3 DNA is TGCAGCCATCCGGGAGCCACAGATACGCAGTATTTT.

This chain connects TRBV6-5 to TRBJ2-2, with 9 bases that match TRBD2. The germline CDR1 and CDR2 sequences are MNHEY and SVGAGI. Losses at the gene ends were 0 bases for V and 7 bases for J; bases not matched to a gene: 9. This CDR3 is 17 amino acids long. CDR3 DNA sequence: TGTGCCAGCAGTTACTCGAGGACTAGCGTCAGGGGCGGGGAGCTGTTTTTT. Translation: CASSYSRTSVRGGELFF.

This clonotype was picked up a small number of times. The V gene is TRBV9, the J gene TRBJ2-3; tentatively, D is TRBD1 (6 bases). This CDR3 spans 16 amino acids. CDR1 is SGDLS and CDR2 is YYNGEE in the germline V gene. Deletions cut 0 bases from V and 2 bases from J, with 13 bases between. This CDR3 is CASSVDPGDFTDTQYF. The CDR3 region has the DNA TGTGCCAGCAGCGTAGACCCAGGGGATTTCACAGATACGCAGTATTTT.

In this sample, this clonotype turned up a few times. CDR3 sequence reads: CSASRNKGTQYF. Written as DNA, the CDR3 is TGCAGTGCTAGCCGAAACAAGGGTACGCAGTATTTT. The chain recombines TRBV20-1 with TRBJ2-3; D not certain. From germline, CDR1 is DFQATT and CDR2 SNEGSKA (reference sequence). Trimming left V 3 bases short and J 8 bases short, with 12 bases between. The CDR3 runs 12 residues.

The V gene is TRBV5-6, the J gene TRBJ2-7; tentative D call: TRBD2 (6 bases). The CDR3 totals 14 residues. CDR1 is SGHDT and CDR2 is YYEEEE in the germline V gene. Trimming cost V 4 bases and J 3 bases, with 14 bases left between them. Here the CDR3 DNA reads TGTGCCAGCAGCGGGCGGGACGGACACTACGAGCAGTACTTC. This gives the protein CASSGRDGHYEQYF. Looking up the rest from reference TRBV5-6 and TRBJ2-7 gives the full variable domain: DAGVTQSPTHLIKTRGQQVTLRCSPKSGHDTVSWYQQALGQGPQFIFQYYEEEERQRGNFPDRFSGHQFPNYSSELNVNALLLGDSALYLCASSGRDGHYEQYFGPGTRLTVT.

The chain uses TRBV10-3 and TRBJ1-3, with 7 bases aligning to TRBD1. There are 15 residues in the CDR3. Germline V lookup: CDR1 ENHRY, CDR2 SYGVKD. V trimming: 10 bases; J trimming: 0 bases; junction bases outside the gene matches: 9. The CDR3 here is CATKDRSGSGNTIYF. The CDR3 bases are TGTGCCACCAAGGACAGGTCCGGCTCTGGAAACACCATATATTTT.

This clonotype was observed a handful of times. The rearrangement joins TRBV5-1 to TRBJ1-2; a possible D gene is TRBD1 (5 bases). V lost 4 bases to trimming and J lost 4 bases, with 17 bases between them. The germline V gene has CDR1 SGHRS and CDR2 YFSETQ. The CDR3 has 15 residues. In DNA, the CDR3 is TGCGCCAGCAGCCGGGGGGAAGGGGTTGTCTATGGCTACACCTTC. It translates to CASSRGEGVVYGYTF.

The chain combines TRBV5-1 with TRBJ2-7; 7 nucleotides line up with TRBD2. Per the germline V gene, CDR1 is SGHRS and CDR2 is YFSETQ. CDR3 length equals 15 residues. The ends lost 4 bases at V and 2 bases at J; junction bases unmatched: 9. Here the CDR3 reads CASSHTSEGTYEQYF. The CDR3 DNA reads TGCGCCAGCAGCCATACTAGCGAAGGGACCTACGAGCAGTACTTC.

The chain is built from TRBV9 and TRBJ2-7; no clear D. V shed 4 bases and J shed 0 bases, with 11 bases lying between them. The CDR3 consists of 14 residues. The germline CDR1 and CDR2 sequences are SGDLS and YYNGEE. The CDR3 loop reads CASSPAGYSYEQYF. As DNA, the CDR3 is TGTGCCAGCAGCCCCGCCGGTTACTCCTACGAGCAGTACTTC.

This clonotype was observed a few times. CDR3 nucleotide sequence: TGTGCCAGCAGCTTAGCGGCGGCCGGAGAGCAGTACTTC. Translated: CASSLAAAGEQYF. This chain joins TRBV7-6 and TRBJ2-7; D call uncertain. Trimming removed 0 bases at V and 7 bases at J, with 10 bases between. The CDR3 runs 13 residues. In germline, CDR1 is SGHVS, CDR2 FNYEAQ.

This clonotype was observed many times. The chain is built from TRBV20-1 and TRBJ1-5; D is possibly TRBD1 (5 bases). There are 12 residues in the CDR3. V was trimmed by 3 bases and J by 7 bases, leaving 10 bases between them. Germline V gives CDR1 DFQATT, CDR2 SNEGSKA (reference sequence). The CDR3: CSASQGSQPQHF. The CDR3 nucleotides read TGCAGTGCTAGTCAGGGTAGCCAGCCCCAGCATTTT.

There are many counts of this clonotype. The chain couples TRBV29-1 to TRBJ2-3; tentatively, D is TRBD2 (6 bases). Germline V gene sequence: CDR1 SQVTM, CDR2 ANQGSEA. Between the trimmed V and J ends, which lost 6 bases and 0 bases, there was a span of 13 bases. The CDR3 sequence is 14 residues long. The CDR3 sequence: CSVGGGVSTDTQYF. In nucleotides, the CDR3 is TGCAGCGTCGGCGGCGGGGTGAGCACAGATACGCAGTATTTT.

V usage is TRBV24-1 and J usage is TRBJ2-7, with D unresolved. The ends were cut back, 5 bases at V and 3 bases at J, with 10 bases in the middle. Germline V gene lookup returns CDR1 KGHDR and CDR2 SFDVKD. CDR3 length: 13 residues. The CDR3 protein is CATSAPGVYEQYF. CDR3 sequence (DNA): TGTGCCACCAGTGCTCCCGGTGTCTACGAGCAGTACTTC.

This clonotype was recorded a few times. This chain links TRBV7-8 with TRBJ1-4, with D uncertain. Germline CDR1 and CDR2: SGHVS and FQNEAQ. This CDR3 has 16 residues. V lost 5 bases to trimming and J lost 0 bases, with 13 bases between them. The CDR3 DNA is TGTGCCAGCAGCCGGCGGGTGTGGGCAACTAATGAAAAACTGTTTTTT. It is translated as CASSRRVWATNEKLFF.

This clonotype has more than one count but fewer than ten. This chain links TRBV4-3 with TRBJ2-3; D may be TRBD2 (5 bases). CDR3 length equals 17 residues. Trimming took off 0 bases at V and 4 bases at J, with 17 bases between the two ends. Germline CDR1 and CDR2: LGHNA and YSLEER. The CDR3 reads CASSQDLSGGGPDTQYF. In nucleotides, the CDR3 is TGCGCCAGCAGCCAAGATCTGAGCGGAGGTGGGCCAGATACGCAGTATTTT.

In this sample, this clonotype turned up a few times. V is TRBV3-1 and J is TRBJ1-5; 7 bases are shared with TRBD1. Trimming took 6 bases from V and 5 from J; bases not matched to a gene: 10. Germline CDR1 and CDR2: LGHDT and YNNKEL (reference sequence). This CDR3 is built from 15 residues. In nucleotides, the CDR3 is TGTGCCAGCAGTACGACAGGGTCGGGTGATCAGCCCCAGCATTTT. Protein: CASSTTGSGDQPQHF.